The 18 T cell receptor beta chains presented below share a single source sample, sequenced in a study of blood T cell repertoires in COVID-19. Using immunoSEQ multiplex PCR, the repertoire was profiled, and TCRdb retains in-frame clones only, with some absent. The top ten clones hold about 2.2% of a sample with around 140,000 clones, 84% of them seen once. The sequencing input was PBMCs or T cells enriched from blood (not recorded which). The receptor source for this set is a man aged 40-50 years with acute COVID-19.

This sequence joins TRBV6-5 and TRBJ2-5; 7 bases agree with TRBD1. Trimming removed 5 bases from V and 7 bases from J; junction bases left unmatched: 7. There are 13 residues in the CDR3. Germline CDR1 is MNHEY and CDR2 is SVGAGI. In nucleotides, the CDR3 is TGTGCCAGCAGTACCTTCGAGGGGGCGACCCAGTACTTC. It specifies CASSTFEGATQYF.

The count of this clone is one. The rearrangement joins TRBV28 to TRBJ1-5; D unclear. V gave up 4 bases and J gave up 0 bases, with 7 bases separating them. The germline V gene encodes CDR1 MDHEN and CDR2 SYDVKM. This CDR3 has 14 amino acids. The CDR3 protein is CASSSAVSNQPQHF. CDR3 in DNA: TGTGCCAGCAGTTCCGCGGTTAGCAATCAGCCCCAGCATTTT.

The V and J genes are TRBV2 and TRBJ2-7; possibly TRBD1 for D (5 bases). This CDR3 is 12 amino acids long. CDR1 is SNHLY and CDR2 is FYNNEI in the germline V gene. Deletions cut 2 bases from V and 3 bases from J, with 5 bases between. CDR3 nucleotide sequence: TGTGCCAGCAGTGAACAGGGCTACGAGCAGTACTTC. It specifies CASSEQGYEQYF.

This sequence joins TRBV27 and TRBJ2-7; 8 bases fit TRBD1. This CDR3 contains 13 residues. Germline values: CDR1 MNHEY, CDR2 SMNVEV (reference sequence). V shed 6 bases and J 6 bases; nucleotides not matched to a gene: 7. The CDR3 sequence: CASRIRGLGEQYF. The DNA of the CDR3 is TGTGCCAGCAGGATCAGGGGGCTAGGCGAGCAGTACTTC.

This clone was picked up one time. J is TRBJ2-7 and V is TRBV18; 8 positions agree with TRBD1. The CDR3 spans 14 residues. The germline V gene encodes CDR1 KGHSH and CDR2 LQKENI. V lost 4 bases to trimming and J lost 5 bases; unmatched junction nucleotides: 7. The DNA for the CDR3 is TGTGCCAGCTCACTGGGGACAGGCCCCGACGAGCAGTACTTC. Translating gives CASSLGTGPDEQYF.

The chain combines TRBV19 with TRBJ2-7; D perhaps matches TRBD1 (7 bases). Trimming shortened V by 5 bases and J by 1 base, and 12 bases separated the two germline ends. The CDR3 contains 14 residues. Germline-derived CDR1 and CDR2 are LNHDA and SQIVND (reference sequence). The CDR3 loop is CASSLATGSYEQYF. The CDR3, as DNA: TGTGCCAGTAGTCTAGCGACAGGGTCCTACGAGCAGTACTTC.

The chain links TRBV5-8 to TRBJ2-7; tentatively, D is TRBD1 (6 bases). Germline loops: CDR1 SGHTS, CDR2 YDEGEE. The CDR3 contains 14 residues. The V end lost 4 bases, the J end lost 4 bases, and 15 bases lay between the germline ends. CDR3 region: CASSPRTDRYEQYF. The CDR3 DNA follows: TGTGCCAGCAGCCCCAGGACAGACCGTTACGAGCAGTACTTC.

The chain has TRBV19 and TRBJ1-5; perhaps TRBD1 as D (6 bases). Germline lookup yields CDR1 LNHDA and CDR2 SQIVND (reference sequence). Trimming took 4 bases from V and 0 from J, leaving 22 bases between them. The CDR3 covers 19 residues. CDR3 DNA: TGTGCCAGTAGTACCGGGACCTACAGGGACATCTTTAGCAATCAGCCCCAGCATTTT. Protein: CASSTGTYRDIFSNQPQHF.

The rearrangement links TRBV23-1 to TRBJ2-7, with 9 bases lining up with TRBD1. TRBV23-1 is an ORF, and what it does is uncertain. This CDR3 has 13 residues. The V gene end was trimmed by 11 bases and the J gene end by 3 bases; junction bases not matched to a gene: 8. For the CDR3, the DNA is TGCGCCGATAAACAGGGGGCTCTCTACGAGCAGTACTTC. Its protein product is CADKQGALYEQYF.

V usage is TRBV7-6 and J usage is TRBJ2-7; 11 nucleotides align to TRBD2. The length of the CDR3 is 18 residues. Looked up from germline, CDR1 is SGHVS and CDR2 is FNYEAQ. J was trimmed by 2 bases and V by 3 bases; bases with no gene match: 12. The CDR3 coding sequence is TGTGCCAGCAGCTTCACTAGCGGGGGCCCTACGACTACCTACGAGCAGTACTTC. It codes for CASSFTSGGPTTTYEQYF.

The chain uses TRBV21-1 and TRBJ1-5. TRBV21-1 is a pseudogene segment. The CDR3 has 20 amino acids. The CDR3 protein is CASSKASGGPDRYSNQPQHF. CDR3 DNA sequence: TGTGCCAGCAGCAAAGCGTCGGGGGGGCCCGACAGATATAGCAATCAGCCCCAGCATTTT.

The chain joins TRBV2 to TRBJ2-5, with D perhaps TRBD1 (6 bases). Trimming pared 8 bases from V and 2 bases from J, leaving 9 bases between. The CDR3 spans 12 residues. Germline CDR1 reads SNHLY; CDR2 reads FYNNEI. CDR3 DNA sequence: TGTGCCAGCGGACAGCCGCAAGAGACCCAGTACTTC. It is translated as CASGQPQETQYF.

The rearrangement links TRBV7-9 to TRBJ1-2; 9 nucleotides match TRBD1. The length of the CDR3 is 13 residues. The germline V gene has CDR1 SEHNR and CDR2 FQNEAQ (reference sequence). Losses at the gene ends were 3 bases for V and 5 bases for J; bases not matched to a gene: 1. CDR3 amino acids: CASSLTGGYGYTF. In DNA form, the CDR3 reads TGTGCCAGCAGCTTGACAGGGGGGTATGGCTACACCTTC. Filled out from reference TRBV7-9 and TRBJ1-2, the complete variable domain reads DTGVSQNPRHKITKRGQNVTFRCDPISEHNRLYWYRQTLGQGPEFLTYFQNEAQLEKSRLLSDRFSAERPKGSFSTLEIQRTEQGDSAMYLCASSLTGGYGYTFGSGTRLTVV.

The chain recombines TRBV7-2 with TRBJ2-3; D is possibly TRBD2 (5 bases). The length of the CDR3 is 15 residues. With 6 bases removed from V and 3 bases from J, the gap between germline ends came to 16 bases. The germline gives CDR1 SGHTA, CDR2 FQGNSA. The CDR3 spells CASSPSSGATDTQYF. DNA of the CDR3: TGTGCCAGCAGTCCAAGCAGCGGCGCGACAGATACGCAGTATTTT.

V usage is TRBV7-8 and J usage is TRBJ1-2; 8 nucleotides line up with TRBD1. CDR3 length: 16 residues. Germline V gives CDR1 SGHVS, CDR2 FQNEAQ. J was trimmed by 4 bases and V by 0 bases; bases with no gene match: 7. The chain's CDR3 is CASSLAIRGQGYGYTF. CDR3 nucleotide sequence: TGTGCCAGCAGCTTAGCGATCAGGGGGCAAGGCTATGGCTACACCTTC.

The chain recombines TRBV2 with TRBJ2-5; D is unresolved. Germline values: CDR1 SNHLY, CDR2 FYNNEI. This CDR3 is 13 amino acids long. Trimming left V 4 bases short and J 4 bases short, with 10 bases between. CDR3 sequence: CASSGLTRETQYF. The CDR3 nucleotides are TGTGCCAGCAGTGGTTTAACACGAGAGACCCAGTACTTC.

The chain has TRBV2 and TRBJ2-1; possibly TRBD2 for D (5 bases). The germline V gene encodes CDR1 SNHLY and CDR2 FYNNEI. This CDR3 contains 12 residues. Between the trimmed V and J ends, which lost 6 bases and 15 bases, there was a span of 18 bases. For the CDR3, the DNA is TGTGCCAGCAGGGATATCCGGGAACAAGGGTTCTTC. Its protein product is CASRDIREQGFF. The variable domain in full, with the rest retrieved from reference TRBV2 and TRBJ2-1, is EPEVTQTPSHQVTQMGQEVILRCVPISNHLYFYWYRQILGQKVEFLVSFYNNEISEKSEIFDDQFSVERPDGSNFTLKIRSTKLEDSAMYFCASRDIREQGFFGPGTRLTVL.

V gene TRBV28 combines with J gene TRBJ1-2, with D possibly matching TRBD1 (5 bases). CDR1 is MDHEN, CDR2 SYDVKM, per germline. The CDR3 loop spans 15 amino acids. The V and J ends lost 2 bases and 14 bases respectively, with 24 bases between them. The CDR3 region is CASSLGGAAPKFRTF. In nucleotides, the CDR3 is TGTGCCAGCAGTTTAGGTGGGGCGGCCCCTAAATTTAGAACCTTC.